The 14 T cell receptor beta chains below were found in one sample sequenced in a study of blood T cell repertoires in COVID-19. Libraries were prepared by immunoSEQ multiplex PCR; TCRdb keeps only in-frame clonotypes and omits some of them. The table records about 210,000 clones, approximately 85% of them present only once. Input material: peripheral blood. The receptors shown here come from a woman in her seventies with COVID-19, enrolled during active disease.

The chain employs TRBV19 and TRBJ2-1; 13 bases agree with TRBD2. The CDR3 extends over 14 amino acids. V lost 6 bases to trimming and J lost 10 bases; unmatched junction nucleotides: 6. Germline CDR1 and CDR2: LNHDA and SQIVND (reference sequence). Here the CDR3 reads CASRRLAGGHEQFF. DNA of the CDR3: TGTGCCAGTAGGCGACTAGCGGGAGGACACGAGCAGTTCTTC.

CDR3 loop: CASSSQQGLNGYTF. The DNA of the CDR3 is TGCGCCAGCAGCTCGCAACAGGGACTAAATGGCTACACCTTC. This chain connects TRBV5-1 to TRBJ1-2; weak D call: TRBD1 (6 bases). Trimming removed 3 bases at V and 6 bases at J, with 15 bases between. The germline gives CDR1 SGHRS, CDR2 YFSETQ. There are 14 residues in the CDR3.

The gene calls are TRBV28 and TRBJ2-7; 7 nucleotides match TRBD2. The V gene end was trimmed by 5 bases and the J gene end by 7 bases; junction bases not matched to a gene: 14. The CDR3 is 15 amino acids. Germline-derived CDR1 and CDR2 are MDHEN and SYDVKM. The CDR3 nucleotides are TGTGCCAGCAGTCCCACGACTAGCTTCTCGGGGGAGCAGTACTTC. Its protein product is CASSPTTSFSGEQYF.

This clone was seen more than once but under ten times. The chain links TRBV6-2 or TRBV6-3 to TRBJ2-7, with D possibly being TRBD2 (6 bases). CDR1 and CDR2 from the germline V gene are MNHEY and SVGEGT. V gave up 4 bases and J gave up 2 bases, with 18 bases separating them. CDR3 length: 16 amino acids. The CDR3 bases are TGTGCCAGCAGTTCCCCACCTGGGGGGTTCCCCTACGAGCAGTACTTC. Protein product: CASSSPPGGFPYEQYF.

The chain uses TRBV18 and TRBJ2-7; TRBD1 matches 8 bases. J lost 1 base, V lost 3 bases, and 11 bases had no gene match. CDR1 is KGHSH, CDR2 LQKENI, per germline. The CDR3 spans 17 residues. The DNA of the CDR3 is TGTGCCAGCTCACCCCCGACGGACAGGGACGGGTCCTACGAGCAGTACTTC. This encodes CASSPPTDRDGSYEQYF.

The CDR3 loop reads CASKILGHTEAFF. The DNA of the CDR3 is TGTGCCAGCAAAATTTTGGGGCACACTGAAGCTTTCTTT. The V and J genes are TRBV19 and TRBJ1-1; maybe TRBD1 (5 bases). The germline V and J ends were trimmed by 9 bases and 3 bases, with 14 bases remaining between them. The CDR3 is 13 amino acids. The germline CDR1 and CDR2 sequences are LNHDA and SQIVND (reference sequence).

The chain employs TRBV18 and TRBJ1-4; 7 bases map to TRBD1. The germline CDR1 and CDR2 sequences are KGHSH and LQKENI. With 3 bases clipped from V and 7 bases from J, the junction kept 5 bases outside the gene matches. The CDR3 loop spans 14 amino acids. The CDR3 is CASSPTGSAEKLFF. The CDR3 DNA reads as TGTGCCAGCTCACCGACAGGGTCGGCTGAAAAACTGTTTTTT. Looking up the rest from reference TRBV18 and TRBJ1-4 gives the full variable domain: NAGVMQNPRHLVRRRGQEARLRCSPMKGHSHVYWYRQLPEEGLKFMVYLQKENIIDESGMPKERFSAEFPKEGPSILRIQQVVRGDSAAYFCASSPTGSAEKLFFGSGTQLSVL.

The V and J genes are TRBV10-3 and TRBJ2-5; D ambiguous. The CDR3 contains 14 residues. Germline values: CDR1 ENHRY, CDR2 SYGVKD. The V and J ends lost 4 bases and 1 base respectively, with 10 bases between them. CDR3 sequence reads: CAISGVGGQETQYF. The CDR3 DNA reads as TGTGCCATCAGTGGGGTCGGCGGCCAAGAGACCCAGTACTTC.

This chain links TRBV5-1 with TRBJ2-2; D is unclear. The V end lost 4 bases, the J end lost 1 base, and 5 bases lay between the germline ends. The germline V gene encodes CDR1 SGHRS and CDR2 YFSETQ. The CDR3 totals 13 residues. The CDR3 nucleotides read TGCGCCAGCAGCCCAGGGAACACCGGGGAGCTGTTTTTT. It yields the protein CASSPGNTGELFF.

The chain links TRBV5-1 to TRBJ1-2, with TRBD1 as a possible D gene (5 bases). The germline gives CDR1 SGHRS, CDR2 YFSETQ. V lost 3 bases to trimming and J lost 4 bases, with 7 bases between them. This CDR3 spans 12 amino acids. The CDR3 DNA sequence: TGCGCCAGCAGCTGGCAGGGCTATGGCTACACCTTC. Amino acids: CASSWQGYGYTF.

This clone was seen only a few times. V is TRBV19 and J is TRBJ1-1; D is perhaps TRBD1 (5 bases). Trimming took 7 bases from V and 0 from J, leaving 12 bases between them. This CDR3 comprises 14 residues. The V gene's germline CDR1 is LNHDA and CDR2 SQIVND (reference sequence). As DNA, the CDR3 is TGTGCCAGTACCCGACAGAACATGAACACTGAAGCTTTCTTT. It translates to CASTRQNMNTEAFF.

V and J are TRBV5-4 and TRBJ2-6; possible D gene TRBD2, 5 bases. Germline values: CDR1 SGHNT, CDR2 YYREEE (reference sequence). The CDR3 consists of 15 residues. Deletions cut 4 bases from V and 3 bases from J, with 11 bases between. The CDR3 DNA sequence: TGTGCCAGCAGCCGCCTCGGGAATGGGGCCAACGTCCTGACTTTC. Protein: CASSRLGNGANVLTF.

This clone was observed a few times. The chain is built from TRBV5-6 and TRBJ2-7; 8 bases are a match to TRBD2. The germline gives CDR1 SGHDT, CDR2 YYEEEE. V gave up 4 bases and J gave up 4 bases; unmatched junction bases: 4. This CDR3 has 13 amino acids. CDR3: CASSLGLGYEQYF. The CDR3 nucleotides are TGTGCCAGCAGCCTGGGACTAGGGTACGAGCAGTACTTC.

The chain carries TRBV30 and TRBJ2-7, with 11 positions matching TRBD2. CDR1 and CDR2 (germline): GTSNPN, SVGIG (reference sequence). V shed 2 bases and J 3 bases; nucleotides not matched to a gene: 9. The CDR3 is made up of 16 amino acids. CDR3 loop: CAWSPPGLAGFYEQYF. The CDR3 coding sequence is TGTGCCTGGAGTCCGCCCGGACTAGCGGGCTTCTACGAGCAGTACTTC.